A selection of T cell receptor beta chains follows, all from one sample in a study of cytomegalovirus exposure and HLA in healthy donors. The protocol was immunoSEQ multiplex PCR, while the TCRdb copy is restricted to in-frame clones and leaves out a portion. The sample lists over 150,000 clones; around 68% were seen once. The sample taken for sequencing was PBMCs. These TCRs come from a man aged 50 or older in good health and CMV-seronegative. Both conserved end residues are part of each CDR3. A D gene is named only where the DNA matches it firmly. Clone size is stated in some rows and not others, as once, few, many or a class when expanded.

d_gene: TRBD1; j_gene: TRBJ1-1; v_gene: TRBV2; abundance: NA; CDR3aa: CASSDDRDTEAFF; CDR3nt: TGTGCCAGCAGTGATGACAGGGACACTGAAGCTTTCTTT
d_gene: NA; j_gene: TRBJ1-5; v_gene: TRBV2; abundance: NA; CDR3aa: CASSEERLNQPQHF; CDR3nt: TGTGCCAGCAGTGAAGAGCGGCTCAATCAGCCCCAGCATTTT
d_gene: TRBD1; j_gene: TRBJ1-1; v_gene: TRBV5-1; abundance: NA; CDR3aa: CASSLGTGLENTEAFF; CDR3nt: TGCGCCAGCAGCTTGGGGACAGGGCTAGAGAACACTGAAGCTTTCTTT
d_gene: TRBD2; j_gene: TRBJ2-5; v_gene: TRBV7-6; abundance: NA; CDR3aa: CASSRELALTSKETQYF; CDR3nt: TGTGCCAGCAGCCGAGAACTAGCGTTGACCTCCAAAGAGACCCAGTACTTC
d_gene: TRBD1; j_gene: TRBJ2-7; v_gene: TRBV5-1; abundance: NA; CDR3aa: CASSKDRDGLGEQYF; CDR3nt: TGCGCCAGCAGCAAGGACAGGGACGGATTGGGCGAGCAGTACTTC
d_gene: NA; j_gene: TRBJ2-7; v_gene: TRBV15; abundance: NA; CDR3aa: CATSRDLISYEQYF; CDR3nt: TGTGCCACCAGCAGAGATCTTATCTCCTACGAGCAGTACTTC
d_gene: NA; j_gene: TRBJ1-5; v_gene: TRBV2; abundance: NA; CDR3aa: CASSESNQPQHF; CDR3nt: TGTGCCAGCAGTGAATCTAATCAGCCCCAGCATTTT
d_gene: TRBD2; j_gene: TRBJ2-5; v_gene: TRBV27; abundance: NA; CDR3aa: CASSPEPSGGARETQYF; CDR3nt: TGTGCCAGCAGTCCTGAACCTAGCGGGGGGGCCCGGGAGACCCAGTACTTC
d_gene: NA; j_gene: TRBJ1-1; v_gene: TRBV5-1; abundance: NA; CDR3aa: CASSPYRKVSTEAFF; CDR3nt: TGCGCCAGCAGCCCGTACAGGAAAGTGAGTACTGAAGCTTTCTTT
d_gene: NA; j_gene: TRBJ1-6; v_gene: TRBV19; abundance: few; CDR3aa: CASSMEDNSPLHF; CDR3nt: TGTGCCAGTAGTATGGAGGATAATTCACCCCTCCACTTT
d_gene: NA; j_gene: TRBJ2-3; v_gene: TRBV7-2; abundance: NA; CDR3aa: CASSNRRTASTDTQYF; CDR3nt: TGTGCCAGCAGCAATCGGAGGACAGCTAGCACAGATACGCAGTATTTT